This entry describes one T cell receptor (beta chain). As processed by the authors: Amplification of reference gene primers was used by the study to estimate nucleated cell counts. Sequencing used immunoSEQ multiplex PCR; TCRdb keeps in-frame clones, though not all of them. V and J calls and clone size come straight from that table; D and trimming were deduced from the DNA. The table lists more than 110,000 clones, 85% to 90% of them singletons. The data were obtained in a study of blood T cell repertoires in COVID-19. About the study: Samples came from the United States, Italy and Spain, spanning acute and convalescent COVID-19. In each case, the material was cDNA or gDNA derived from T cells, B-cell-depleted T cells, or PBMCs.

The CDR3 extends over 15 amino acids. Germline V gives CDR1 MDHEN, CDR2 SYDVKM. The V segment lost 6 bases and the J segment 4 bases; nucleotides outside the gene matches: 8. The rearrangement uses TRBV28 and TRBJ1-2; 10 positions match TRBD1. The sequenced sample was peripheral blood. The origin of this receptor is a man aged 55 to 70 with active or convalescent COVID-19. CDR3 sequence: CASSTPGQGTYGYTF. CDR3 in DNA: TGTGCCAGCAGCACTCCGGGACAGGGGACCTATGGCTACACCTTC.